Presented here are 3 T cell receptor beta chains from one specimen sequenced in a study of T cells in Graves' hyperthyroidism and ophthalmopathy. It was RNA transcripts that yielded the amplified TCR beta CDR3 regions. HTBI primers were the set used in a first-round RT-PCR of the TCR CDR3. MiXCR was run by TCRdb on the multiplex PCR reads, yielding one entry per CDR3 protein. This sample carries about 500,000 distinct CDR3 sequences, around 15% of them seen once, and the ten largest clones take 25% to 30%. The specimen was blood. The receptors here all came from a woman in her thirties with Graves' ophthalmopathy.

This clonotype has at least ten counts. CDR3 nucleotide sequence: TGTGCCAGCAGCTTAGTGAGCTCTGGGGCCAACGTCCTGACTTTC. This gives the protein CASSLVSSGANVLTF. V is TRBV7-2 and J is TRBJ2-6; D remains unclear. Germline CDR1 SGHTA, CDR2 FQGNSA. This CDR3 spans 15 amino acids. Trimming took 1 base from V and 0 from J, leaving 4 bases between them.

In this sample, this clonotype turned up many times. This chain uses TRBV28 with TRBJ2-6; D is possibly TRBD1 or TRBD2 (5 bases each). The germline V gene has CDR1 MDHEN and CDR2 SYDVKM. Between the trimmed V and J ends, which lost 6 bases and 0 bases, there was a span of 12 bases. The CDR3 is 16 amino acids. The DNA of the CDR3 is TGTGCCAGCAGCTCCGGGGCGTCCTCTGGGGCCAACGTCCTGACTTTC. It is translated as CASSSGASSGANVLTF.

Ten or more counts support this clonotype. The V call is TRBV7-9, the J call TRBJ2-1; D is possibly TRBD2 (6 bases). Germline V gene lookup returns CDR1 SEHNR and CDR2 FQNEAQ (reference sequence). V lost 5 bases and J lost 5, with 16 bases in between. The CDR3 extends over 15 amino acids. CDR3 sequence: CASSPNRERHNEQFF. The CDR3, as DNA: TGTGCCAGCAGCCCTAATCGGGAGCGCCACAATGAGCAGTTCTTC.